The 31 T cell receptor beta chains given below trace back to one sample, sequenced in a study of regulatory T cells in long-lasting Graves disease. Sequencing libraries for TCR beta were prepared with iRepertoire HTBI primers and Arm-PCR of CDR3 regions. MiXCR, applied by TCRdb to the multiplex PCR reads, yields one record per CDR3 protein. Of roughly 500,000 distinct CDR3 sequences in the sample, 12% were seen once. As to time point: newly diagnosed GD, antithyroid drugs for less than 3 months. RNA isolated from PBMCs was used to make the TCR library. This same sample was also taken into another study, of T cells in Graves' hyperthyroidism and ophthalmopathy.

This material consisted of peripheral blood mononuclear cells (PBMCs), taken at new diagnosis, from a patient treated with antithyroid drugs. The receptors originated from a woman aged 25 to 39 with Graves disease.

This clonotype was seen more than once but under ten times. This may be a read error, as it is one base from a much larger clone. J is TRBJ1-1 and V is TRBV6-2 or TRBV6-3; D gene uncertain. Germline values: CDR1 MNHEY, CDR2 SVGEGT. The CDR3 runs to 13 residues. V was trimmed by 2 bases and J by 1 base, leaving 5 bases between them. The DNA for the CDR3 is TGTGCCAGCAGTTACCAGCCGAACACTGAAGCTTTCTTT. Its protein product is CASSYQPNTEAFF.

This sequence joins TRBV28 and TRBJ1-1, with D unclear. This CDR3 spans 12 amino acids. The V end was cut by 5 bases, the J end by 4 bases, with 8 bases between. Germline CDR1 MDHEN, CDR2 SYDVKM. CDR3 in DNA: TGTGCCAGCAGTCACAGACTCACTGAAGCTTTCTTT. This encodes CASSHRLTEAFF.

This clonotype was observed a single time. The chain couples TRBV6-2 or TRBV6-3 to TRBJ2-7; the D is unclear. Germline V gene data show CDR1 as MNHEY and CDR2 as SVGEGT. This CDR3 has 13 amino acids. V lost 2 bases to trimming and J lost 5 bases, with 10 bases between them. The CDR3 bases are TGTGCCAGCAGTTACGACCCCTATGACGAGCAGTACTTC. Residues: CASSYDPYDEQYF.

This chain connects TRBV6-5 to TRBJ2-7; TRBD1 or TRBD2 may be the D gene (6 bases each). The CDR3 is made up of 15 amino acids. The germline V gene encodes CDR1 MNHEY and CDR2 SVGAGI. Trimming shortened V by 3 bases and J by 2 bases, and 14 bases separated the two germline ends. The CDR3 nucleotides read TGTGCCAGCAGTTATGGTAACCGGGGGCCCTACGAGCAGTACTTC. Translation: CASSYGNRGPYEQYF.

This clonotype was seen at least ten times. The rearrangement uses TRBV27 and TRBJ1-2; the D is unclear. Germline V gene lookup returns CDR1 MNHEY and CDR2 SMNVEV (reference sequence). V dropped 7 bases and J dropped 8 bases, with 17 bases sitting between them. CDR3 length: 13 residues. The CDR3 DNA follows: TGTGCCAGCAAGGACGGGCCCGGTTTAGGCTACACCTTC. It codes for CASKDGPGLGYTF.

This clonotype was observed many times. The chain couples TRBV6-1 to TRBJ2-3; D ambiguous. Deletions cut 4 bases from V and 1 base from J, with 12 bases between. CDR1 is MNHNS and CDR2 is SASEGT in the germline V gene. The CDR3 consists of 15 residues. The CDR3 DNA reads as TGTGCCAGCAGTGGGGCGGCGATGCGCACAGATACGCAGTATTTT. Encoded protein: CASSGAAMRTDTQYF.

This clonotype was seen repeatedly, ten times or more. V usage is TRBV27 and J usage is TRBJ1-5; 11 bases agree with TRBD1. The CDR3 loop spans 15 amino acids. J was trimmed by 4 bases and V by 3 bases; bases with no gene match: 2. CDR1 is MNHEY, CDR2 SMNVEV, per germline (reference sequence). This CDR3 is CASSLGTGGNQPQHF. Written as DNA, the CDR3 is TGTGCCAGCAGTTTGGGGACAGGGGGTAATCAGCCCCAGCATTTT.

This clonotype was counted only a few times. This chain connects TRBV6-5 to TRBJ2-3; D gene unclear. This CDR3 comprises 14 residues. V shed 2 bases and J shed 2 bases, with 8 bases lying between them. The germline V gene has CDR1 MNHEY and CDR2 SVGAGI. CDR3 residues: CASSYRTVTDTQYF. Here the CDR3 DNA reads TGTGCCAGCAGTTACCGGACGGTCACAGATACGCAGTATTTT.

Details on this clonotype: This sequence is one base from a far larger clone and is likely a read error. V gene TRBV6-2 or TRBV6-3 combines with J gene TRBJ1-1, with D possibly matching TRBD1 (5 bases). V lost 2 bases and J 1 base, leaving 8 bases between the germline ends. The germline V gene has CDR1 MNHEY and CDR2 SVGEGT. The CDR3 has 14 amino acids. The CDR3 DNA sequence: TGTGCCAGCAGTTACGGGGACGGGAACACTGAAGCTTTCTTT. Protein product: CASSYGDGNTEAFF.

This clonotype was counted ten times or more. The V and J genes are TRBV20-1 and TRBJ2-7; D not resolved. Germline CDR1 reads DFQATT; CDR2 reads SNEGSKA (reference sequence). The CDR3 extends over 13 amino acids. V lost 7 bases and J lost 1, with 14 bases in between. The CDR3 region has the DNA TGCAGTGTCGAGGCCACCCCTTCCTACGAGCAGTACTTC. It yields the protein CSVEATPSYEQYF.

V usage is TRBV5-5 and J usage is TRBJ2-2; D is possibly TRBD1 (6 bases). Germline CDR1 SGHKS, CDR2 YYEKEE (reference sequence). V was pared by 5 bases and J by 4 bases, with 9 bases between. The CDR3 runs to 13 residues. The CDR3 here is CASRGRGTGELFF. The CDR3, as DNA: TGTGCCAGCAGGGGCAGGGGCACCGGGGAGCTGTTTTTT.

This clonotype was counted ten times or more. This chain joins TRBV11-3 and TRBJ2-1; D assignment may be TRBD1 or TRBD2 (5 bases each). This CDR3 region has 14 residues. Per the germline V gene, CDR1 is SGHNT and CDR2 is YENEEA. With 5 bases removed from V and 2 bases from J, the gap between germline ends came to 10 bases. The DNA of the CDR3 is TGTGCCAGCAGCACCTGGGGGACCTACAATGAGCAGTTCTTC. The encoded protein is CASSTWGTYNEQFF. The variable domain in full, completed from reference TRBV11-3 and TRBJ2-1, reads EAGVVQSPRYKIIEKKQPVAFWCNPISGHNTLYWYLQNLGQGPELLIRYENEEAVDDSQLPKDRFSAERLKGVDSTLKIQPAELGDSAVYLCASSTWGTYNEQFFGPGTRLTVL.

Remarks on this clonotype: This sequence may be a read error, since a much larger clone differs from it by one base. The gene calls are TRBV28 and TRBJ2-1; perhaps TRBD1 as D (6 bases). The length of the CDR3 is 16 residues. The V end was cut by 6 bases, the J end by 7 bases, with 22 bases between. Per germline, CDR1 MDHEN and CDR2 SYDVKM. The CDR3, as DNA: TGTGCCAGCAGCAATACTTGGGGGCTTCCTTTGAATGAGCAGTTCTTC. This translates into CASSNTWGLPLNEQFF.

This clonotype has a count of ten or more. The rearrangement joins TRBV2 to TRBJ1-5; D may be TRBD1 (5 bases). With 6 bases removed from V and 2 bases from J, the gap between germline ends came to 14 bases. CDR3 length: 15 amino acids. Looked up from germline, CDR1 is SNHLY and CDR2 is FYNNEI. CDR3 coding DNA: TGTGCCAGCAGGGCGGCGGGACGGCGCAATCAGCCCCAGCATTTT. Protein: CASRAAGRRNQPQHF.

This clonotype was picked up many times. The CDR3 loop reads CASRDRGPDEQYF. CDR3 nucleotides: TGTGCCAGCAGAGACAGGGGTCCGGACGAGCAGTACTTC. V is TRBV28 and J is TRBJ2-7, with 8 bases lining up with TRBD1. CDR3 length: 13 residues. Unmatched junction bases numbered 6, after V lost 6 bases and J lost 5 bases. Germline CDR1 and CDR2: MDHEN and SYDVKM.

A single count supports this clonotype. V and J are TRBV7-8 and TRBJ2-3; D ambiguous. The CDR3 is made up of 15 amino acids. With 5 bases removed from V and 1 base from J, the gap between germline ends came to 13 bases. Germline CDR1 SGHVS, CDR2 FQNEAQ. The CDR3 is CASSPDTSGTDTQYF. Written as DNA, the CDR3 is TGTGCCAGCAGCCCCGACACGTCCGGCACAGATACGCAGTATTTT.

The chain employs TRBV20-1 and TRBJ1-5; the D is unclear. The germline gives CDR1 DFQATT, CDR2 SNEGSKA (reference sequence). The V end lost 3 bases, the J end lost 1 base, and 7 bases lay between the germline ends. The CDR3 loop spans 13 amino acids. The CDR3 DNA reads TGCAGTGCTAGCCTGGACAGCAATCAGCCCCAGCATTTT. This codes for CSASLDSNQPQHF.

This clonotype was found a few times. This chain connects TRBV6-2 or TRBV6-3 to TRBJ2-3; 12 nucleotides align to TRBD1. Germline CDR1 and CDR2: MNHEY and SVGEGT. The junction had 12 bases not matched to a gene; V was cut back by 6 bases and J by 2 bases. The CDR3 sequence is 18 residues long. The chain's CDR3 is CASSSGTGGLIFTDTQYF. The CDR3 nucleotides read TGTGCCAGCAGCTCCGGGACAGGGGGCCTTATTTTCACAGATACGCAGTATTTT.

The CDR3 region has the DNA TGTGCCAGCAGGGGACTAGCGGGTAGCTCCTACGAGCAGTACTTC. Translation gives CASRGLAGSSYEQYF. V is TRBV28 and J is TRBJ2-7; 12 bases map to TRBD2. The trim removed 6 bases at V and 0 bases at J, leaving 3 bases unmatched. Looked up from germline, CDR1 is MDHEN and CDR2 is SYDVKM. The CDR3 is made up of 15 amino acids.

This clonotype has at least ten counts. The J gene is TRBJ2-5, the V gene TRBV2, with no clear D. The ends were cut back, 4 bases at V and 4 bases at J, with 1 base in the middle. Germline CDR1 reads SNHLY; CDR2 reads FYNNEI. The CDR3 runs to 10 residues. The chain's CDR3 is CASSVETQYF. The DNA of the CDR3 is TGTGCCAGCAGTGTAGAGACCCAGTACTTC.

This clonotype was recorded at least ten times. V usage is TRBV6-2 or TRBV6-3 and J usage is TRBJ2-3; 8 bases agree with TRBD2. V was clipped by 10 bases and J by 0 bases; unmatched bases: 6. CDR1 is MNHEY, CDR2 SVGEGT, per germline. CDR3 length equals 14 residues. CDR3 coding DNA: TGTGCCACCGAGCGGGAGCCTAGCACAGATACGCAGTATTTT. Translation: CATEREPSTDTQYF.

This clonotype has at least ten counts. This chain links TRBV3-1 with TRBJ1-3; 7 bases are a match to TRBD1. Germline lookup yields CDR1 LGHDT and CDR2 YNNKEL (reference sequence). The CDR3 length is 14 residues. The trim removed 4 bases at V and 3 bases at J, leaving 3 bases unmatched. The CDR3 region has the DNA TGTGCCAGCAGCCGGGACAGAGTTGGAAACACCATATATTTT. This sequence encodes CASSRDRVGNTIYF.

This clonotype appeared a few times. The V gene is TRBV15, the J gene TRBJ2-1, with 7 bases aligning to TRBD2. CDR1 and CDR2 from the germline V gene are LNHNV and YYDKDF (reference sequence). This CDR3 spans 14 amino acids. V was clipped by 7 bases and J by 1 base; unmatched bases: 4. The CDR3 protein is CATINGGSYNEQFF. The DNA for the CDR3 is TGTGCCACCATAAACGGGGGGTCCTACAATGAGCAGTTCTTC.

This clonotype has only a few counts. This chain joins TRBV12-3 or TRBV12-4 and TRBJ2-1, with a possible D match to TRBD2 (6 bases). With 4 bases removed from V and 5 bases from J, the gap between germline ends came to 21 bases. This CDR3 is 17 amino acids long. In DNA form, the CDR3 reads TGTGCCAGCAGTTACTTCCGGGGGACGGCGGCTCACAATGAGCAGTTCTTC. Translation: CASSYFRGTAAHNEQFF.

Regarding this clonotype: A much larger clone sits a single nucleotide away, making a read error possible. The chain combines TRBV11-3 with TRBJ2-1; TRBD2 matches 8 bases. Germline V gives CDR1 SGHNT, CDR2 YENEEA. CDR3 length equals 14 residues. CDR3 loop: CASSTGGGYNGQFF. CDR3 nucleotides: TGTGCCAGCAGCACGGGAGGGGGGTACAATGGGCAGTTCTTC.

This clonotype turned up a few times. This chain uses TRBV28 with TRBJ1-5; D unresolved. Trimming pared 2 bases from V and 7 bases from J, leaving 18 bases between. CDR3 length: 16 residues. CDR1 and CDR2 from the germline V gene are MDHEN and SYDVKM. CDR3 sequence reads: CASSLVTVTQRQPQHF. CDR3 sequence (DNA): TGTGCCAGCAGTTTAGTCACAGTCACACAAAGGCAGCCCCAGCATTTT. Complete variable domain (other parts from reference TRBV28 and TRBJ1-5): DVKVTQSSRYLVKRTGEKVFLECVQDMDHENMFWYRQDPGLGLRLIYFSYDVKMKEKGDIPEGYSVSREKKERFSLILESASTNQTSMYLCASSLVTVTQRQPQHFGDGTRLSIL.

V usage is TRBV6-1 and J usage is TRBJ1-1, with 7 bases matching TRBD1. Trimming cost V 6 bases and J 6 bases; bases outside gene matches: 10. This CDR3 spans 14 amino acids. Germline CDR1 is MNHNS and CDR2 is SASEGT. This CDR3 reads CASRRERGHPEAFF. The CDR3 coding sequence is TGTGCCAGCAGAAGAGAGAGGGGGCACCCTGAAGCTTTCTTT.

This clonotype was found many times. This chain uses TRBV6-1 with TRBJ2-3; possible D gene TRBD1, 5 bases. Trimming removed 8 bases from V and 0 bases from J, with 21 bases in between. CDR3 length equals 17 residues. Germline values: CDR1 MNHNS, CDR2 SASEGT. The CDR3 spells CASSDTPPGYSTDTQYF. CDR3 sequence (DNA): TGTGCCAGCTCCGACACACCCCCAGGGTATAGCACAGATACGCAGTATTTT.

This clonotype was recorded at least ten times. V usage is TRBV6-1 and J usage is TRBJ1-4, with 10 positions matching TRBD1. CDR1 and CDR2 (germline): MNHNS, SASEGT. CDR3 length: 14 residues. V shed 4 bases, J shed 10 bases, and the junction held 6 bases outside the gene matches. DNA for the CDR3: TGTGCCAGCAGTGTCGGGACAGGGGCCCGAAAACTGTTTTTT. Translated: CASSVGTGARKLFF.

This clonotype was seen ten or more times. The chain couples TRBV18 to TRBJ2-5; 7 bases match TRBD2. CDR1 KGHSH and CDR2 LQKENI come from the germline V gene. This CDR3 is 14 amino acids long. After removal of 2 bases from V and 6 bases from J, the junction contained 6 bases not matched to a gene. The CDR3 is CASSPVPGGKTQYF. The DNA for the CDR3 is TGTGCCAGCTCACCAGTACCCGGGGGGAAGACCCAGTACTTC.

This clonotype was observed many times. The V and J genes are TRBV5-1 and TRBJ1-1, with TRBD1 as a possible D gene (6 bases). The V gene lost 4 bases and the J gene lost 3 bases, with 16 bases spanning the gap. This CDR3 has 15 amino acids. CDR1 and CDR2 (germline): SGHRS, YFSETQ. The CDR3 spells CASSRGGAEYTEAFF. The CDR3 region has the DNA TGCGCCAGCAGCCGGGGGGGCGCGGAATACACTGAAGCTTTCTTT.